These T cell receptor beta chains were read from a single sample in a study of neurological immune-mediated disorders. A single record per CDR3 protein comes from TCRdb applying MiXCR to the 5' RACE reads. The table records tens of thousands of distinct CDR3 sequences, about 13% of them present only once. The sequencing sample was made of PBMCs. The receptor set was obtained from a female donor with HTLV-1-associated myelopathy (HAM/TSP). Both conserved end residues are part of each CDR3. Fields, in order: D gene, clone size, CDR3 length, V gene, J gene, CDR3 DNA, CDR3 protein. D genes are given only for firm matches. Clone sizes are given selectively: once, few, many, or a class where the clone is expanded.

D: -
size: many
length: 13
V: TRBV29-1
J: TRBJ2-6
DNA: TGCAGCGTTGATGGGGGTGGGGCCAACGTCCTGACTTTC
CDR3: CSVDGGGANVLTF

D: TRBD1
size: many
length: 13
V: TRBV18
J: TRBJ2-7
DNA: TGTGCCAGCTCACGGAACAGGGGTAACGAGCAGTACTTC
CDR3: CASSRNRGNEQYF

D: TRBD2
size: many
length: 19
V: TRBV5-1
J: TRBJ2-3
DNA: TGCGCCAGCAGCTTTCCCCAAGCGGGGGGGCCCATTAGCACAGATACGCAGTATTTT
CDR3: CASSFPQAGGPISTDTQYF

D: -
size: -
length: 15
V: TRBV6-5
J: TRBJ2-1
DNA: TGTGCCAGCATTCCCACCCCAAGGGACAATAATGAGCAGTTCTTC
CDR3: CASIPTPRDNNEQFF

D: -
size: -
length: 17
V: TRBV7-2
J: TRBJ2-4
DNA: TGTGCCAGCAGCTTAGGTGGCAGTTCAATAGCCAAAAACATTCAGTACTTC
CDR3: CASSLGGSSIAKNIQYF

D: -
size: many
length: 13
V: TRBV19
J: TRBJ1-1
DNA: TGTGCCAGTAGGGGGGCAATTTACACTGAAGCTTTCTTT
CDR3: CASRGAIYTEAFF

D: TRBD1
size: many
length: 16
V: TRBV5-1
J: TRBJ2-5
DNA: TGCGCCAGCAGCCCCGGGACAGGGATGTACCAAGAGACCCAGTACTTC
CDR3: CASSPGTGMYQETQYF

D: -
size: many
length: 14
V: TRBV5-1
J: TRBJ1-2
DNA: TGCGCCAGCACTGAACCGGGGATCTACTATGGCTACACCTTC
CDR3: CASTEPGIYYGYTF

D: TRBD1
size: many
length: 15
V: TRBV5-1
J: TRBJ2-3
DNA: TGCGCCAGCACCGATCGAAGGGGGCTTGCAGATACGCAGTATTTT
CDR3: CASTDRRGLADTQYF

D: TRBD1
size: few
length: 13
V: TRBV10-3
J: TRBJ2-7
DNA: TGTGCCATCAGGGACAGGGTATCAGGCGAGCAGTACTTC
CDR3: CAIRDRVSGEQYF

D: -
size: -
length: 11
V: TRBV28
J: TRBJ2-5
DNA: TGTGCCAGCAGCCATAGTTCGACCCAGTACTTC
CDR3: CASSHSSTQYF

D: -
size: many
length: 14
V: TRBV7-2
J: TRBJ1-6
DNA: TGTGCCAGCAGCTTCCCAGGCTCTATTTCACCCCTCCACTTT
CDR3: CASSFPGSISPLHF

D: -
size: many
length: 13
V: TRBV20-1
J: TRBJ1-4
DNA: TGCAGTGCTAGAGCGCCAGGAAATGAAAAACTGTTTTTT
CDR3: CSARAPGNEKLFF

D: TRBD2
size: many
length: 15
V: TRBV29-1
J: TRBJ2-7
DNA: TGCAGCGTTGAAGGCCTAGCGGGGGGGGTCTACGAGCAGTACTTC
CDR3: CSVEGLAGGVYEQYF

D: TRBD2
size: -
length: 15
V: TRBV20-1
J: TRBJ2-5
DNA: TGCAGTGCCGTCTCACTCGGGGGGGCGGGAGAGACCCAGTACTTC
CDR3: CSAVSLGGAGETQYF

D: -
size: few
length: 17
V: TRBV15
J: TRBJ2-1
DNA: TGTGCCACCAGCAGAGATGGGGGTCTCACCCCTACCAATGAGCAGTTCTTC
CDR3: CATSRDGGLTPTNEQFF

D: TRBD1
size: many
length: 15
V: TRBV5-1
J: TRBJ2-5
DNA: TGCGCCAGCAGCATCCGGGACAGCCTCCAAGAGACCCAGTACTTC
CDR3: CASSIRDSLQETQYF

D: TRBD2
size: few
length: 17
V: TRBV5-1
J: TRBJ2-3
DNA: TGCGCCAGCAGCAGTGCCGCCGGGACTAGCAAAAAAGATACGCAGTATTTT
CDR3: CASSSAAGTSKKDTQYF

D: -
size: many
length: 15
V: TRBV28
J: TRBJ1-3
DNA: TGTGCCAGCAGGCCCCGACCAACTGAGGGAAACACCATATATTTT
CDR3: CASRPRPTEGNTIYF

D: -
size: many
length: 15
V: TRBV5-1
J: TRBJ2-5
DNA: TGCGCCAGCAGCACAGGGTTTAGTGCTGAAGAGACCCAGTACTTC
CDR3: CASSTGFSAEETQYF

D: -
size: many
length: 16
V: TRBV5-1
J: TRBJ2-2
DNA: TGCGCCAGCAGCTTGGTTCCAGGGGTCGGCACCGGGGAGCTGTTTTTT
CDR3: CASSLVPGVGTGELFF

D: -
size: few
length: 15
V: TRBV14
J: TRBJ1-1
DNA: TGTGCCAGCAGCCAAGATTCACAGGGGAACACTGAAGCTTTCTTT
CDR3: CASSQDSQGNTEAFF

D: TRBD2
size: many
length: 18
V: TRBV2
J: TRBJ2-1
DNA: TGTGCCAGCAGCGCCTCATTGTGGGCGGGGGGGCTGAACAATGAGCAGTTCTTC
CDR3: CASSASLWAGGLNNEQFF

D: -
size: -
length: 18
V: TRBV28
J: TRBJ1-1
DNA: TGTGCCAGCAACACCATCCCAGGGACGGTAGGCGTGAACACTGAAGCTTTCTTT
CDR3: CASNTIPGTVGVNTEAFF

D: -
size: many
length: 13
V: TRBV24-1
J: TRBJ2-2
DNA: TGTGCCACCAGTGATCCTCCATACGGGGAGCTGTTTTTT
CDR3: CATSDPPYGELFF

D: -
size: many
length: 15
V: TRBV25-1
J: TRBJ2-7
DNA: TGTGCCAGCAGTGAAGGAGGTGGGGGAAGCTACGAGCAGTACTTC
CDR3: CASSEGGGGSYEQYF

D: TRBD1
size: many
length: 14
V: TRBV5-1
J: TRBJ2-7
DNA: TGCGCCAGCAGATCGGGACAGGCACCCTACGAGCAGTACTTC
CDR3: CASRSGQAPYEQYF